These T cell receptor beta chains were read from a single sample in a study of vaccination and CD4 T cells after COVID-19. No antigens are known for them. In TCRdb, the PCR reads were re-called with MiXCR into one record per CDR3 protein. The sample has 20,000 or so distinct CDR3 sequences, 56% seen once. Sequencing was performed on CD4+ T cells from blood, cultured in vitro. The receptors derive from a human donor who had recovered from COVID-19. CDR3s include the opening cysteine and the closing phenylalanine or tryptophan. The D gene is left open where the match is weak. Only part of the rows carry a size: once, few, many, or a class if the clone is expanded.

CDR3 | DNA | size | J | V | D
CATRLAGEAGELFF | TGTGCCACGCGACTAGCGGGAGAGGCCGGGGAGCTGTTTTTT | NA | TRBJ2-2 | TRBV10-3 | TRBD2
CASSVGAYEQYF | TGTGCCAGCAGTGTGGGGGCCTACGAGCAGTACTTC | NA | TRBJ2-7 | TRBV6-1 | NA
CASSLALAGPSTDTQYF | TGTGCCAGCAGCTTAGCGTTAGCGGGACCTAGCACAGATACGCAGTATTTT | NA | TRBJ2-3 | TRBV11-3 | TRBD2
CASREGVTEAFF | TGTGCCAGCAGGGAGGGGGTAACTGAAGCTTTCTTT | few | TRBJ1-1 | TRBV12-3/TRBV12-4 | NA
CASSISEQSYGYTF | TGTGCCAGTAGTATAAGCGAACAGAGCTATGGCTACACCTTC | few | TRBJ1-2 | TRBV19 | NA
CASSYREAAFF | TGTGCCAGCAGCTACAGGGAAGCAGCTTTCTTT | few | TRBJ1-1 | TRBV2 | NA
CASSEEGANVLTF | TGCGCCAGCAGTGAAGAAGGGGCCAACGTCCTGACTTTC | NA | TRBJ2-6 | TRBV10-2 | NA
CASSSTRTSRGQYF | TGTGCCAGCAGCTCCACCAGAACATCCCGGGGCCAGTACTTC | few | TRBJ2-5 | TRBV11-3 | NA
CATSDSRTGEAGELFF | TGTGCCACCAGTGATTCCCGGACAGGGGAGGCCGGGGAGCTGTTTTTT | NA | TRBJ2-2 | TRBV24-1 | TRBD1
CASSIGGVRDTQYF | TGTGCCAGCAGCATAGGAGGGGTGCGGGATACGCAGTATTTT | once | TRBJ2-3 | TRBV7-9 | NA
CATSDSGTANTEAFF | TGTGCCACCAGTGACTCCGGGACAGCGAACACTGAAGCTTTCTTT | once | TRBJ1-1 | TRBV24-1 | TRBD1
CASSNRQGSGYTF | TGTGCCAGCAGTAACAGACAGGGTTCTGGCTACACCTTC | few | TRBJ1-2 | TRBV27 | TRBD1
CASSLTPRSPLHF | TGTGCCAGCAGCTTGACCCCCCGATCACCCCTCCACTTT | once | TRBJ1-6 | TRBV7-3 | NA
CASSEMRQGIQETQYF | TGTGCCAGCAGTGAAATGCGACAGGGTATCCAAGAGACCCAGTACTTC | NA | TRBJ2-5 | TRBV2 | TRBD1
CASSIDRLNYGYTF | TGTGCCAGTAGTATAGACAGGCTTAACTATGGCTACACCTTC | NA | TRBJ1-2 | TRBV19 | NA
CSAGQRATEAFF | TGCAGTGCTGGACAGAGGGCCACTGAAGCTTTCTTT | once | TRBJ1-1 | TRBV20-1 | NA
CASSPRQGGTEAFF | TGTGCCAGCAGCCCAAGACAGGGTGGCACTGAAGCTTTCTTT | NA | TRBJ1-1 | TRBV7-2 | TRBD1